The 29 T cell receptor beta chains listed next were all sequenced from one sample in a study of cytomegalovirus exposure and HLA in healthy donors. PCR involved 60 Vbeta and 13 Jbeta primers. Sequenced by immunoSEQ multiplex PCR; TCRdb stores in-frame clones only, minus some. This table has about 200,000 clones, 60% to 80% appearing once. The sample comprised PBMCs. Every receptor here comes from a man younger than 35 in good health and CMV-seronegative.

This chain joins TRBV19 and TRBJ1-1, with TRBD1 identical over 7 bases. Germline-derived CDR1 and CDR2 are LNHDA and SQIVND (reference sequence). CDR3 size: 14 residues. V gave up 5 bases and J gave up 0 bases; unmatched junction bases: 3. CDR3 sequence (DNA): TGTGCCAGTAGTTCCGACAGGGTGAACACTGAAGCTTTCTTT. Its protein is CASSSDRVNTEAFF.

The chain has TRBV5-1 and TRBJ2-7, with 11 positions matching TRBD1. The CDR3 is made up of 15 amino acids. The germline gives CDR1 SGHRS, CDR2 YFSETQ. V dropped 3 bases and J dropped 3; count of bases not matched to a gene: 5. The CDR3 reads CASSSPGQGDYEQYF. In nucleotides, the CDR3 is TGCGCCAGCAGCTCACCGGGACAGGGGGACTACGAGCAGTACTTC.

This clone was recorded once. V and J are TRBV7-9 and TRBJ2-7; TRBD1 might be the D (6 bases). Germline CDR1 SEHNR, CDR2 FQNEAQ (reference sequence). The CDR3 runs 14 residues. V was cut by 4 bases and J by 3 bases, with 13 bases left in between. The CDR3 DNA sequence: TGTGCCAGCAGCTACGCGGACAGCTTCTACGAGCAGTACTTC. Amino acids: CASSYADSFYEQYF. Using reference TRBV7-9 and TRBJ2-7 for the parts outside the CDR3, the full variable domain is DTGVSQNPRHKITKRGQNVTFRCDPISEHNRLYWYRQTLGQGPEFLTYFQNEAQLEKSRLLSDRFSAERPKGSFSTLEIQRTEQGDSAMYLCASSYADSFYEQYFGPGTRLTVT.

J is TRBJ1-4 and V is TRBV28; D remains unclear. The CDR3 extends over 15 amino acids. V lost 6 bases and J 1 base, leaving 12 bases between the germline ends. Germline V gene data show CDR1 as MDHEN and CDR2 as SYDVKM. The CDR3 region has the DNA TGTGCCAGCAGCCCAGCAGGAGGAACTAATGAAAAACTGTTTTTT. This encodes CASSPAGGTNEKLFF.

The rearrangement joins TRBV9 to TRBJ1-3; D perhaps matches TRBD1 (5 bases). Trimming removed 0 bases at V and 0 bases at J, with 16 bases between. CDR1 and CDR2 from the germline V gene are SGDLS and YYNGEE. The CDR3 contains 18 residues. CDR3 amino acids: CASSVDAAGRVSGNTIYF. The CDR3 DNA follows: TGTGCCAGCAGCGTAGACGCGGCAGGGCGAGTCTCTGGAAACACCATATATTTT.

This chain uses TRBV11-2 with TRBJ2-5, with D tentatively TRBD2 (6 bases). This CDR3 contains 15 residues. Germline CDR1 and CDR2: SGHAT and FQNNGV. V lost 1 base to trimming and J lost 1 base, with 10 bases between them. DNA of the CDR3: TGTGCCAGCAGCTTAGGGGGGGAGCCCCAAGAGACCCAGTACTTC. Protein sequence: CASSLGGEPQETQYF.

The genes are TRBV9 and TRBJ2-3; 10 bases line up with TRBD2. Trimming cost V 0 bases and J 5 bases; bases outside gene matches: 6. Germline assignment: CDR1 SGDLS and CDR2 YYNGEE. The CDR3 has 16 amino acids. The CDR3 loop reads CASSVEPAGGLDTQYF. In DNA form, the CDR3 reads TGTGCCAGCAGCGTAGAGCCAGCGGGAGGGTTAGATACGCAGTATTTT.

The chain is built from TRBV6-5 and TRBJ2-1; D uncertain. This CDR3 is 13 amino acids long. Looked up from germline, CDR1 is MNHEY and CDR2 is SVGAGI. V shed 2 bases and J shed 8 bases, with 10 bases lying between them. The CDR3 here is CASSYELWDEQFF. The CDR3 DNA sequence: TGTGCCAGCAGTTACGAACTATGGGATGAGCAGTTCTTC.

The chain employs TRBV30 and TRBJ2-7; TRBD2 aligns across 11 bases. Germline CDR1 is GTSNPN and CDR2 is SVGIG (reference sequence). After removal of 5 bases from V and 3 bases from J, the junction contained 6 bases not matched to a gene. The CDR3 is 14 amino acids. This CDR3 reads CAWAGTSGYYEQYF. The CDR3 region has the DNA TGTGCCTGGGCCGGGACTAGCGGTTACTACGAGCAGTACTTC.

The chain employs TRBV19 and TRBJ1-5; a weak D match, TRBD1 (5 bases). Trimming pared 6 bases from V and 8 bases from J, leaving 11 bases between. The CDR3 contains 12 residues. Germline values: CDR1 LNHDA, CDR2 SQIVND (reference sequence). The CDR3 loop is CASSLIQEPQHF. CDR3 sequence (DNA): TGTGCCAGTAGCCTCATACAGGAGCCCCAGCATTTT.

The chain uses TRBV4-3 and TRBJ2-7; D is uncertain. The CDR3 is 13 residues long. Trimming left V 0 bases short and J 5 bases short, with 8 bases between. Looked up from germline, CDR1 is LGHNA and CDR2 is YSLEER. This chain's CDR3 is CASSQDSGNEQYF. The DNA of the CDR3 is TGCGCCAGCAGCCAAGATTCGGGTAACGAGCAGTACTTC.

The rearrangement links TRBV5-4 to TRBJ2-3, with D unresolved. V was trimmed by 2 bases and J by 0 bases, leaving 10 bases between them. The CDR3 is 15 residues long. CDR1 is SGHNT, CDR2 YYREEE, per germline (reference sequence). The CDR3 is CASSFVESSTDTQYF. DNA of the CDR3: TGTGCCAGCAGCTTTGTCGAAAGCAGCACAGATACGCAGTATTTT.

This chain connects TRBV7-9 to TRBJ1-6; no clear D. The germline V gene has CDR1 SEHNR and CDR2 FQNEAQ (reference sequence). The CDR3 length is 13 residues. V gave up 9 bases and J gave up 4 bases, with 10 bases separating them. The CDR3 is CASHAGYNSPLHF. The CDR3 DNA reads TGTGCCAGTCACGCGGGGTATAATTCACCCCTCCACTTT.

This chain uses TRBV28 with TRBJ1-5, with TRBD1 identical over 7 bases. This CDR3 has 14 amino acids. Germline V gives CDR1 MDHEN, CDR2 SYDVKM. After removal of 6 bases from V and 0 bases from J, the junction contained 2 bases not matched to a gene. This CDR3 is CASSRTGSNQPQHF. CDR3 bases: TGTGCCAGCAGCCGGACAGGTAGCAATCAGCCCCAGCATTTT.

This clone was seen once. The chain employs TRBV19 and TRBJ2-1; tentative D call: TRBD2 (5 bases). V dropped 4 bases and J dropped 5 bases, with 9 bases sitting between them. This CDR3 has 13 residues. The germline V gene has CDR1 LNHDA and CDR2 SQIVND (reference sequence). The DNA for the CDR3 is TGTGCCAGTAGTACCGGGATCCACAATGAGCAGTTCTTC. Its protein product is CASSTGIHNEQFF.

The chain couples TRBV29-1 to TRBJ2-7; 10 bases are shared with TRBD1. CDR1 SQVTM and CDR2 ANQGSEA come from the germline V gene. This CDR3 has 13 residues. The CDR3 DNA reads as TGCAGTTACCTGACAGGGGGCGACTACGAGCAGTACTTC. As protein: CSYLTGGDYEQYF.

V is TRBV30 and J is TRBJ1-3, with TRBD1 identical over 8 bases. Unmatched junction bases numbered 11, after V lost 0 bases and J lost 4 bases. Looked up from germline, CDR1 is GTSNPN and CDR2 is SVGIG (reference sequence). The CDR3 length is 17 residues. In DNA, the CDR3 is TGTGCCTGGAGTGTACTCCGGACAGGGTTCGGAGGAAACACCATATATTTT. It codes for CAWSVLRTGFGGNTIYF.

The chain is built from TRBV11-3 and TRBJ2-3; TRBD1 aligns across 7 bases. The germline V gene encodes CDR1 SGHNT and CDR2 YENEEA. The CDR3 spans 16 residues. With 5 bases clipped from V and 2 bases from J, the junction kept 10 bases outside the gene matches. In nucleotides, the CDR3 is TGTGCCAGCAGCCCCGGGACAGATCTGGCCACAGATACGCAGTATTTT. The encoded protein is CASSPGTDLATDTQYF. Full variable domain (remainder filled in from reference TRBV11-3 and TRBJ2-3): EAGVVQSPRYKIIEKKQPVAFWCNPISGHNTLYWYLQNLGQGPELLIRYENEEAVDDSQLPKDRFSAERLKGVDSTLKIQPAELGDSAVYLCASSPGTDLATDTQYFGPGTRLTVL.

V usage is TRBV29-1 and J usage is TRBJ1-2, with D unclear. Germline V gene sequence: CDR1 SQVTM, CDR2 ANQGSEA. Trimming took 7 bases from V and 6 from J, leaving 18 bases between them. The CDR3 spans 13 residues. CDR3 protein: CSAPDRGINGYTF. CDR3 bases: TGCAGCGCTCCCGATAGAGGGATAAATGGCTACACCTTC.

V is TRBV6-5 and J is TRBJ1-2, with D tentatively TRBD1 (5 bases). V gave up 10 bases and J gave up 5 bases, with 17 bases separating them. This CDR3 has 13 residues. Germline-derived CDR1 and CDR2 are MNHEY and SVGAGI. The CDR3 protein is CAIGRSQGYGYTF. The CDR3 region has the DNA TGTGCCATCGGACGGAGCCAGGGATATGGCTACACCTTC.

This clone came up once. This chain links TRBV9 with TRBJ1-2, with 9 bases aligning to TRBD1. The germline gives CDR1 SGDLS, CDR2 YYNGEE. With V trimmed by 2 bases and J by 2 bases, 4 bases remained unmatched. The CDR3 length is 15 residues. CDR3 bases: TGTGCCAGCAGCGTGGGACAGGGACCGAACTATGGCTACACCTTC. It specifies CASSVGQGPNYGYTF.

V and J are TRBV5-1 and TRBJ1-1; D possibly corresponds to TRBD1 (5 bases). V was shortened by 0 bases and J by 3 bases, with 15 bases between the two germline ends. The CDR3 runs 16 residues. In germline, CDR1 is SGHRS, CDR2 YFSETQ. CDR3 protein: CASSLESGPPYTEAFF. DNA for the CDR3: TGCGCCAGCAGCTTGGAGTCAGGGCCCCCATACACTGAAGCTTTCTTT.

The J gene is TRBJ2-1, the V gene TRBV7-8, with 13 bases lining up with TRBD2. CDR3 length equals 17 residues. The J segment lost 5 bases and the V segment lost 4 bases, leaving 8 bases of the junction unmatched. CDR1 is SGHVS and CDR2 is FQNEAQ in the germline V gene. The CDR3 sequence: CASSSRTSGSEDNEQFF. CDR3 DNA: TGTGCCAGCAGCTCCAGGACTAGCGGGAGTGAGGACAATGAGCAGTTCTTC.

The CDR3 loop is CASSPGTSGSYNEQFF. The DNA for the CDR3 is TGTGCCAGCAGCCCGGGGACTAGCGGCTCCTACAATGAGCAGTTCTTC. The genes are TRBV7-8 and TRBJ2-1, with TRBD2 matching 11 bases. The V segment lost 5 bases and the J segment 0 bases; nucleotides outside the gene matches: 3. Germline V CDR1 and CDR2: SGHVS, FQNEAQ. The CDR3 runs 16 residues.

This clone appeared a few times. V and J are TRBV7-9 and TRBJ1-1; D might be TRBD1 (6 bases). Trimming removed 2 bases at V and 6 bases at J, with 19 bases between. In germline, CDR1 is SEHNR, CDR2 FQNEAQ (reference sequence). The CDR3 has 16 residues. The CDR3: CASSLTLGGGRAEAFF. The CDR3 nucleotides are TGTGCCAGCAGCTTAACCCTGGGAGGGGGGAGGGCTGAAGCTTTCTTT.

The chain links TRBV5-1 to TRBJ1-2; D is unresolved. The V gene's germline CDR1 is SGHRS and CDR2 YFSETQ. Between the trimmed V and J ends, which lost 0 bases and 8 bases, there was a span of 11 bases. The CDR3 runs 13 residues. The CDR3 sequence: CASSLGSVQGYTF. The CDR3 nucleotides are TGCGCCAGCAGCTTGGGGTCAGTACAGGGCTACACCTTC.

V gene TRBV19 combines with J gene TRBJ1-2; TRBD1 matches 8 bases. The CDR3 sequence is 14 residues long. J lost 1 base, V lost 4 bases, and 2 bases had no gene match. The germline V gene has CDR1 LNHDA and CDR2 SQIVND (reference sequence). DNA of the CDR3: TGTGCCAGTAGTACAGGGGGCCTTAACTATGGCTACACCTTC. Protein: CASSTGGLNYGYTF.

This clone appeared a few times. The chain couples TRBV7-2 to TRBJ2-7; D is perhaps TRBD2 (6 bases). The CDR3 runs 15 residues. CDR1 and CDR2 from the germline V gene are SGHTA and FQGNSA. The V end lost 1 base, the J end lost 3 bases, and 13 bases lay between the germline ends. The CDR3 spells CASSLDPGEVYEQYF. The CDR3 nucleotides are TGTGCCAGCAGCTTAGATCCGGGGGAGGTCTACGAGCAGTACTTC.

The rearrangement joins TRBV5-4 to TRBJ2-5; 7 positions match TRBD2. V shed 5 bases, J shed 4 bases, and the junction held 5 bases outside the gene matches. Germline V lookup: CDR1 SGHNT, CDR2 YYREEE (reference sequence). The CDR3 is made up of 13 amino acids. The CDR3, as DNA: TGTGCCAGCAGTCCTATAGCGGGAGAGACCCAGTACTTC. Protein sequence: CASSPIAGETQYF.